These T cell receptor beta chains were read from a single sample in a study of PD-L1 blockade in urothelial cancer. Here immunoSEQ multiplex PCR was the method, and the copy in TCRdb shows in-frame clones only, minus some. The repertoire consists of approximately 86,000 clones, with around four fifths occurring once and the leading ten covering about 6.9%. Material: PBMCs, obtained around atezolizumab (anti-PD-L1) treatment. The receptors were sampled from a man between 40 and 49 years old with urothelial cancer. Both conserved end residues are trimmed from each CDR3. The order of the fields is CDR3 length, V gene, J gene, CDR3 protein.

14	TRBV4-3	TRBJ1-3	ASSHRQGASGNTIY
9	TRBV6-6	TRBJ2-3	ASSYRDTQY
12	TRBV2	TRBJ2-1	ASSLLGLADEQF
13	TRBV30	TRBJ1-2	AWSRGQGVGYGYT
11	TRBV5-6	TRBJ1-1	ASSPEGHTEAF
9	TRBV20-1	TRBJ1-2	SANRAYGYT
10	TRBV10-3	TRBJ2-1	AIKGGPDEQF
11	TRBV30	TRBJ1-5	AWSTGMNQPQH
13	TRBV5-4	TRBJ2-1	ASRSGLAPYNEQF
14	TRBV5-1	TRBJ2-7	ASSLDPGVGYYEQY
13	TRBV27	TRBJ2-7	ASSLGSGLGYEQY
11	TRBV30	TRBJ1-5	AWSGGTGQPQH
11	TRBV6-5	TRBJ2-5	ASSFYRAETQY
11	TRBV7-2	TRBJ2-7	ASSLLAGDEQY
14	TRBV27	TRBJ2-3	ASSRLQGASTDTQY
12	TRBV7-8	TRBJ2-3	ASSPGLVTDTQY
12	TRBV2	TRBJ2-1	ASLGRGSYNEQF
15	TRBV7-7	TRBJ2-1	ASSLKIQREDYNEQF
12	TRBV19	TRBJ2-7	ASSPSGSPYEQY
12	TRBV9	TRBJ2-7	ASSVMSHSYEQY
16	TRBV11-3	TRBJ2-7	ASSIYLPSGRGTYEQY